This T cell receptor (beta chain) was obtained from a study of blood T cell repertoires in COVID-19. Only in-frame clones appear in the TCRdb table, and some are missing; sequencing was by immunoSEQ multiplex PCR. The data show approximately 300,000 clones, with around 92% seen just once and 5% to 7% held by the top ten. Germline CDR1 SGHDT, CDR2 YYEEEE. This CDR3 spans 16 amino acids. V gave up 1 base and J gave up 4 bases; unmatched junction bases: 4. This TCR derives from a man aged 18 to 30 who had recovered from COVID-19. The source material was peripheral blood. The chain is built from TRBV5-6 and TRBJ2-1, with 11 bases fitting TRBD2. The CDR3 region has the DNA TGTGCCAGCAGCTTGAGGGGACTAGCGGTTTACAATGAGCAGTTCTTC. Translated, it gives CASSLRGLAVYNEQFF.